This section outlines one T cell receptor (beta chain) sequence together with its context. This CDR3 is built from 14 residues. Trimming pared 2 bases from V and 5 bases from J, leaving 14 bases between. CDR1 is GTSNPN, CDR2 SVGIG, per germline (reference sequence). These data come from a study of T cells after yellow fever vaccination. Each CDR3 protein gets one entry after TCRdb re-called the 5' RACE reads with MiXCR. The sample carries a few hundred thousand distinct CDR3 sequences, approximately 3.3% recorded once. The chain combines TRBV30 with TRBJ2-3; D is possibly TRBD1 or TRBD2 (7 bases each). This TCR came from a young man who received the YFV17D yellow fever vaccine. Sequenced here: CD4+ T cells sorted from PBMCs, sampled 10 days after the yellow fever booster vaccination. This CDR3 is CAWSSGGGEDTQYF. CDR3 nucleotide sequence: TGTGCCTGGAGTTCAGGGGGAGGGGAAGATACGCAGTATTTT.